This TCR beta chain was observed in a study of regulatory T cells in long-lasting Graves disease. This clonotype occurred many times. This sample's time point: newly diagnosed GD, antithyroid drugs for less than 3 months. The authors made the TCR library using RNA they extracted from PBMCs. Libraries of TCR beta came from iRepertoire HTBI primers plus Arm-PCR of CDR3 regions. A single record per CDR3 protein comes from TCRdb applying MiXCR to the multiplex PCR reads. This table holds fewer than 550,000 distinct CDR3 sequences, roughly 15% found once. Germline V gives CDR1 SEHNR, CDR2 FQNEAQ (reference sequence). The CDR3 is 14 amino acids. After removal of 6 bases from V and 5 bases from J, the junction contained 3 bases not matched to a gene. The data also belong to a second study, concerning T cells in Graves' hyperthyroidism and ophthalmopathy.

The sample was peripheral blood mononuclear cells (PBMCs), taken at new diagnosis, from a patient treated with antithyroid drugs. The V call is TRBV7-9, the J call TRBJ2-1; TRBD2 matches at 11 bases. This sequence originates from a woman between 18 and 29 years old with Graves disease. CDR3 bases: TGTGCCAGCAGTCGACTAGCGGGGAACAATGAGCAGTTCTTC. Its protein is CASSRLAGNNEQFF.